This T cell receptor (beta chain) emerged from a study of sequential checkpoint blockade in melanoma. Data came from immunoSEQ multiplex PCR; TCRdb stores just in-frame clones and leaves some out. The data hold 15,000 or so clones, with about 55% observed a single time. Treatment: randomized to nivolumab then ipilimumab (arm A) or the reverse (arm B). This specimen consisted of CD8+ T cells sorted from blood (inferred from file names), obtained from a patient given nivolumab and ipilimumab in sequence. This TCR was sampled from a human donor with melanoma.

CDR3 protein: CASSLDEYGRGNTEAFF. The CDR3 region has the DNA TGCGCCAGCAGCTTGGATGAATATGGCAGGGGGAACACTGAAGCTTTCTTT. V usage is TRBV5-1 and J usage is TRBJ1-1; D might be TRBD1 (6 bases). Germline V gene data show CDR1 as SGHRS and CDR2 as YFSETQ. CDR3 length: 17 residues. Trimming left V 0 bases short and J 1 base short, with 16 bases between. The full variable domain, rest sourced from reference TRBV5-1 and TRBJ1-1, is KAGVTQTPRYLIKTRGQQVTLSCSPISGHRSVSWYQQTPGQGLQFLFEYFSETQRNKGNFPGRFSGRQFSNSRSEMNVSTLELGDSALYLCASSLDEYGRGNTEAFFGQGTRLTVV.